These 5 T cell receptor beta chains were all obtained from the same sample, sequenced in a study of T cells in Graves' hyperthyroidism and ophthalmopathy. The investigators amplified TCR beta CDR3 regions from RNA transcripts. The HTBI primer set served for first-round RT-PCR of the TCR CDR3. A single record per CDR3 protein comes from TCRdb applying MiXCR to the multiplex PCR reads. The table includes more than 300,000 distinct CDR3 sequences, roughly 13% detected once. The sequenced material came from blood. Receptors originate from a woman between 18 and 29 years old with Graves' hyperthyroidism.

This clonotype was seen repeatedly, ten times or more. The CDR3 coding sequence is TGCAGTGAAAATGCCGGGACTAGCGGCTACGAGCAGTACTTC. The encoded protein is CSENAGTSGYEQYF. This chain connects TRBV20-1 to TRBJ2-7; 11 bases match TRBD2. Per germline, CDR1 DFQATT and CDR2 SNEGSKA (reference sequence). J lost 3 bases, V lost 7 bases, and 8 bases had no gene match. This CDR3 contains 14 residues.

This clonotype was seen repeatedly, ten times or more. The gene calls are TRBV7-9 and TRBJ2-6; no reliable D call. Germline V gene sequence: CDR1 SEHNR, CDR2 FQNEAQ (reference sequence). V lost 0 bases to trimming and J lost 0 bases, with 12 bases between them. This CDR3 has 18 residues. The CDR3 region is CASSLAWQDRSGANVLTF. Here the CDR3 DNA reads TGTGCCAGCAGCTTAGCGTGGCAGGACCGCTCTGGGGCCAACGTCCTGACTTTC.

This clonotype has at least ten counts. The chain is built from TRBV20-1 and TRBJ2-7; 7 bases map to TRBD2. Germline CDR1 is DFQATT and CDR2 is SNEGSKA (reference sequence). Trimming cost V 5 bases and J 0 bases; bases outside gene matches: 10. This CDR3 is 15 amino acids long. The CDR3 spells CSAPTFRDYSYEQYF. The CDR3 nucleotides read TGCAGTGCTCCGACCTTCCGGGACTACTCCTACGAGCAGTACTTC.

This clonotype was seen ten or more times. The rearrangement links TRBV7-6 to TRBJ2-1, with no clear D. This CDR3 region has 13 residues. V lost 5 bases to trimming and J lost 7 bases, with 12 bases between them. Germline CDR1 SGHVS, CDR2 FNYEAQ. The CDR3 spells CASSRAPGNEQFF. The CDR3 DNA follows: TGTGCCAGCAGCCGAGCCCCAGGAAATGAGCAGTTCTTC.

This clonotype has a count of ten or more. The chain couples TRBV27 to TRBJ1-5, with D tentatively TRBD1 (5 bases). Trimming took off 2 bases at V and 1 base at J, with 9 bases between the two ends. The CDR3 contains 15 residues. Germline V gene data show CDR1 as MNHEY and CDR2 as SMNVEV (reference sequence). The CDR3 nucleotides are TGTGCCAGCAGTTTAGGGGGAGGAAGCAATCAGCCCCAGCATTTT. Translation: CASSLGGGSNQPQHF.